Listed here are 30 T cell receptor beta chains from one sample, sequenced in a study of PD-1 blockade in classical Hodgkin lymphoma. The repertoire was sequenced with immunoSEQ multiplex PCR; TCRdb's copy has only in-frame clones and lacks some. The repertoire holds some 70,000 clones, with about 94% as singletons. The time point was: newly diagnosed, previously untreated cHL patient sample. Sequencing input: peripheral blood mononuclear cells (PBMCs). The receptor source for this set is a human donor with classical Hodgkin lymphoma.

This clone was counted a single time. The V and J genes are TRBV2 and TRBJ2-5; possible D gene TRBD2, 6 bases. Germline V lookup: CDR1 SNHLY, CDR2 FYNNEI. Trimming removed 3 bases from V and 4 bases from J, with 12 bases in between. The CDR3 has 14 amino acids. CDR3 amino acids: CASSDPSALETQYF. As DNA, the CDR3 is TGTGCCAGCAGTGACCCTAGCGCCCTAGAGACCCAGTACTTC. Drawing the rest from reference TRBV2 and TRBJ2-5, the complete variable domain is EPEVTQTPSHQVTQMGQEVILRCVPISNHLYFYWYRQILGQKVEFLVSFYNNEISEKSEIFDDQFSVERPDGSNFTLKIRSTKLEDSAMYFCASSDPSALETQYFGPGTRLLVL.

This rearrangement joins TRBV27 to TRBJ2-3; D is possibly TRBD2 (8 bases). The length of the CDR3 is 16 residues. Between the trimmed V and J ends, which lost 8 bases and 6 bases, there was a span of 24 bases. CDR1 MNHEY and CDR2 SMNVEV come from the germline V gene (reference sequence). The CDR3 protein is CASGKRGRGRKDTQYF. CDR3 DNA sequence: TGTGCCAGCGGGAAGAGGGGGCGCGGGAGGAAGGATACGCAGTATTTT.

J is TRBJ1-1 and V is TRBV7-2; TRBD1 aligns across 7 bases. The CDR3 is 16 residues long. The germline V gene encodes CDR1 SGHTA and CDR2 FQGNSA. The V and J ends lost 4 bases and 0 bases, in that order; junction bases with no gene match: 8. CDR3 loop: CASSSGQFYMNTEAFF. The CDR3 nucleotides read TGTGCCAGCAGCTCGGGACAGTTTTACATGAACACTGAAGCTTTCTTT.

The rearrangement uses TRBV7-2 and TRBJ2-2, with 7 positions matching TRBD2. The germline V gene encodes CDR1 SGHTA and CDR2 FQGNSA. The CDR3 is 17 residues long. V dropped 0 bases and J dropped 0; count of bases not matched to a gene: 4. CDR3 sequence: CASSLAPTSPNTGELFF. The CDR3 DNA follows: TGTGCCAGCAGCTTAGCCCCGACTAGCCCGAACACCGGGGAGCTGTTTTTT.

V and J are TRBV4-1 and TRBJ1-1; D might be TRBD1 (5 bases). Trimming pared 4 bases from V and 4 bases from J, leaving 19 bases between. Germline CDR1 is MGHRA and CDR2 is YSYEKL. The CDR3 runs to 16 residues. The DNA of the CDR3 is TGCGCCAGCAGCCTCATCCACGCAGGGCCGAGCACTGAAGCTTTCTTT. Amino acid sequence: CASSLIHAGPSTEAFF.

The V gene is TRBV2, the J gene TRBJ1-2, with a tentative D call TRBD1 (6 bases). V gave up 7 bases and J gave up 2 bases, with 11 bases separating them. CDR1 is SNHLY and CDR2 is FYNNEI in the germline V gene. The CDR3 is 13 residues long. CDR3 nucleotides: TGTGCCAGCAACCTCGGACAGAACTATGGCTACACCTTC. Translation: CASNLGQNYGYTF.

The genes are TRBV6-1 and TRBJ1-1; unclear D gene. This CDR3 comprises 15 residues. From germline, CDR1 is MNHNS and CDR2 SASEGT. Deletions cut 10 bases from V and 4 bases from J, with 22 bases between. Here the CDR3 reads CATRISIGLPTEAFF. The CDR3 coding sequence is TGTGCCACCAGAATAAGTATTGGACTGCCCACTGAAGCTTTCTTT.

This chain connects TRBV4-1 to TRBJ2-7; D may be TRBD1 or TRBD2 (5 bases each). This CDR3 has 15 residues. Germline V CDR1 and CDR2: MGHRA, YSYEKL. V was clipped by 4 bases and J by 4 bases, with 17 bases between them. The CDR3 nucleotides read TGCGCCAGCAGCCCTTCCCCCCCAGGGAGATACGAGCAGTACTTC. Encoded protein: CASSPSPPGRYEQYF.

This rearrangement joins TRBV29-1 to TRBJ1-1; no definite D call. Germline V gene lookup returns CDR1 SQVTM and CDR2 ANQGSEA. The CDR3 runs 12 residues. V gave up 5 bases and J gave up 6 bases, with 13 bases separating them. The DNA for the CDR3 is TGCAGCGTTCGTACCGAGAGCCCTGAAGCTTTCTTT. Encoded protein: CSVRTESPEAFF.

The chain joins TRBV30 to TRBJ1-4; D is uncertain. The germline V and J ends were trimmed by 3 bases and 0 bases, with 14 bases remaining between them. CDR3 length: 16 residues. Germline assignment: CDR1 GTSNPN and CDR2 SVGIG (reference sequence). The CDR3 region has the DNA TGTGCCTGGAGGTATAGTTCCGGGACAACTAATGAAAAACTGTTTTTT. Its protein product is CAWRYSSGTTNEKLFF.

The chain recombines TRBV7-2 with TRBJ1-6, with TRBD1 identical over 7 bases. This CDR3 spans 16 amino acids. Germline V lookup: CDR1 SGHTA, CDR2 FQGNSA. The trim removed 1 base at V and 3 bases at J, leaving 3 bases unmatched. The CDR3 protein is CASSLGRDSYNSPLHF. CDR3 coding DNA: TGTGCCAGCAGCTTAGGGCGGGACAGCTATAATTCACCCCTCCACTTT.

CDR3 bases: TGTGCCAGCAGCTCAATGGGGGACTCCCGGGCAAATGAGCAGTTCTTC. It yields the protein CASSSMGDSRANEQFF. The chain has TRBV11-1 and TRBJ2-1, with D maybe TRBD2 (6 bases). Germline-derived CDR1 and CDR2 are SGHAT and FQDESV (reference sequence). Trimming cost V 4 bases and J 7 bases, with 20 bases left between them. The CDR3 is 16 amino acids.

The chain couples TRBV5-1 to TRBJ2-5, with a weak D call TRBD2 (6 bases). This CDR3 is built from 12 residues. Germline V gene lookup returns CDR1 SGHRS and CDR2 YFSETQ. V was clipped by 10 bases and J by 3 bases, with 13 bases between them. In nucleotides, the CDR3 is TGCGCCCTTACTCCGGGAGAAGAGACCCAGTACTTC. Its protein product is CALTPGEETQYF.

The V and J genes are TRBV9 and TRBJ2-5; TRBD1 agrees at 7 bases. The germline V gene has CDR1 SGDLS and CDR2 YYNGEE. V dropped 4 bases and J dropped 2; count of bases not matched to a gene: 8. This CDR3 spans 15 amino acids. The CDR3 region has the DNA TGTGCCAGCAGCTTACAGGGGTTGTATCAAGAGACCCAGTACTTC. Protein product: CASSLQGLYQETQYF.

The chain is built from TRBV11-2 and TRBJ1-2; the D is unclear. Trimming removed 0 bases at V and 7 bases at J, with 15 bases between. Per the germline V gene, CDR1 is SGHAT and CDR2 is FQNNGV. This CDR3 is 15 amino acids long. This CDR3 reads CASSLDLGGYGGYTF. In nucleotides, the CDR3 is TGTGCCAGCAGCTTAGATCTGGGAGGCTACGGTGGCTACACCTTC.

V usage is TRBV6-5 and J usage is TRBJ1-1, with D maybe TRBD1 (5 bases). This CDR3 spans 13 amino acids. Trimming left V 6 bases short and J 7 bases short, with 15 bases between. Germline V CDR1 and CDR2: MNHEY, SVGAGI. This CDR3 reads CASRRDSGSEAFF. The CDR3 bases are TGTGCCAGCAGACGCGACAGCGGCAGTGAAGCTTTCTTT.

V and J are TRBV5-6 and TRBJ1-3, with unresolved D. The CDR3 loop spans 18 amino acids. From germline, CDR1 is SGHDT and CDR2 YYEEEE. Trimming stripped 2 bases from V and 3 bases from J, with 21 bases between. The CDR3 reads CASSLMIKGSTFGNTIYF. CDR3 in DNA: TGTGCCAGCAGCTTAATGATCAAGGGTTCCACTTTTGGAAACACCATATATTTT.

The chain recombines TRBV9 with TRBJ2-7, with 9 positions matching TRBD1. V dropped 0 bases and J dropped 3; count of bases not matched to a gene: 4. The germline gives CDR1 SGDLS, CDR2 YYNGEE. The CDR3 is 15 amino acids. CDR3 in amino acids: CASSVGGTGSYEQYF. CDR3 DNA sequence: TGTGCCAGCAGCGTAGGCGGGACAGGGAGCTACGAGCAGTACTTC.

This CDR3 is CASRERTSADTQYF. As DNA, the CDR3 is TGTGCCAGCAGGGAGCGGACTAGCGCAGATACGCAGTATTTT. This chain joins TRBV7-2 and TRBJ2-3; 9 nucleotides line up with TRBD2. This CDR3 has 14 residues. Trimming cost V 6 bases and J 4 bases; bases outside gene matches: 5. The germline CDR1 and CDR2 sequences are SGHTA and FQGNSA.

The rearrangement joins TRBV7-2 to TRBJ2-2; possibly TRBD2 for D (6 bases). This CDR3 contains 15 residues. V lost 4 bases, J lost 0 bases, and 9 bases lay in between. Per the germline V gene, CDR1 is SGHTA and CDR2 is FQGNSA. In nucleotides, the CDR3 is TGTGCCAGCAGCTACTCTAGCGCGAACACCGGGGAGCTGTTTTTT. It specifies CASSYSSANTGELFF.

The CDR3 DNA sequence: TGTGCCAGCAGCTTTGGGGACGGGGGCTACGAGCAGTACTTC. Translated: CASSFGDGGYEQYF. V and J are TRBV5-6 and TRBJ2-7; a weak D match, TRBD2 (6 bases). The germline V gene encodes CDR1 SGHDT and CDR2 YYEEEE. This CDR3 comprises 14 residues. The V end lost 2 bases, the J end lost 3 bases, and 12 bases lay between the germline ends.

This chain joins TRBV19 and TRBJ1-2; D is uncertain. Germline CDR1 is LNHDA and CDR2 is SQIVND (reference sequence). Trimming shortened V by 5 bases and J by 1 base, and 8 bases separated the two germline ends. This CDR3 region has 13 residues. This CDR3 reads CASSFAINYGYTF. The CDR3 DNA reads TGTGCCAGTAGTTTTGCGATTAACTATGGCTACACCTTC. The full variable domain, in which reference TRBV19 and TRBJ1-2 provide the parts outside the CDR3, is DGGITQSPKYLFRKEGQNVTLSCEQNLNHDAMYWYRQDPGQGLRLIYYSQIVNDFQKGDIAEGYSVSREKKESFPLTVTSAQKNPTAFYLCASSFAINYGYTFGSGTRLTVV.

This sequence joins TRBV7-2 and TRBJ2-2; D unclear. CDR3 length: 14 amino acids. Germline loops: CDR1 SGHTA, CDR2 FQGNSA. The V end was cut by 1 base, the J end by 7 bases, with 10 bases between. This CDR3 is CASSLGLDHGELFF. DNA of the CDR3: TGTGCCAGCAGCTTAGGGCTAGATCACGGGGAGCTGTTTTTT.

The genes are TRBV7-2 and TRBJ2-2; D remains unclear. Germline loops: CDR1 SGHTA, CDR2 FQGNSA. The CDR3 covers 12 residues. V lost 5 bases and J lost 3, with 4 bases in between. The CDR3 DNA follows: TGTGCCAGCAGCCCAGACACCGGGGAGCTGTTTTTT. Encoded protein: CASSPDTGELFF.

The V gene is TRBV6-5, the J gene TRBJ2-5; 7 bases are shared with TRBD1. This CDR3 comprises 15 residues. The germline V gene encodes CDR1 MNHEY and CDR2 SVGAGI. The trim removed 6 bases at V and 2 bases at J, leaving 9 bases unmatched. The CDR3 coding sequence is TGTGCCAGCAGCATGCTAACAGGGGTACAAGAGACCCAGTACTTC. Amino acids: CASSMLTGVQETQYF.

The chain links TRBV7-9 to TRBJ2-1; D may correspond to TRBD1 or TRBD2 (7 bases each). Trimming left V 8 bases short and J 7 bases short, with 18 bases between. Germline CDR1 reads SEHNR; CDR2 reads FQNEAQ (reference sequence). CDR3 length: 14 residues. CDR3 coding DNA: TGTGCCAGCGGGGAGACAGGGAGGGCAAATGAGCAGTTCTTC. Its protein product is CASGETGRANEQFF.

The V call is TRBV6-5, the J call TRBJ1-2; the D is unclear. Germline CDR1 and CDR2: MNHEY and SVGAGI. This CDR3 is built from 16 residues. The V end was cut by 0 bases, the J end by 7 bases, with 18 bases between. In nucleotides, the CDR3 is TGTGCCAGCAGTTACTCGATGATAGTTGTGTGGAGTGGCTACACCTTC. Translated: CASSYSMIVVWSGYTF.

This clone was counted a single time. The genes are TRBV19 and TRBJ2-1; D remains unclear. The length of the CDR3 is 15 residues. The germline V gene encodes CDR1 LNHDA and CDR2 SQIVND (reference sequence). V was trimmed by 1 base and J by 0 bases, leaving 7 bases between them. The CDR3 nucleotides are TGTGCCAGTAGTATAGCTGCGGTCTCCTACAATGAGCAGTTCTTC. The encoded protein is CASSIAAVSYNEQFF.

The chain couples TRBV6-1 to TRBJ2-1; 8 bases line up with TRBD2. The CDR3 consists of 15 residues. From germline, CDR1 is MNHNS and CDR2 SASEGT. V lost 4 bases and J lost 3; bases outside the gene matches: 5. The CDR3 spells CASSGGGLGYNEQFF. In DNA form, the CDR3 reads TGTGCCAGCAGTGGCGGGGGACTAGGCTACAATGAGCAGTTCTTC.

This sequence joins TRBV7-2 and TRBJ2-3; TRBD2 might be the D (5 bases). CDR3 size: 15 residues. Germline lookup yields CDR1 SGHTA and CDR2 FQGNSA. Trimming removed 1 base from V and 1 base from J, with 9 bases in between. The CDR3 spells CASSLETSRTDTQYF. CDR3 in DNA: TGTGCCAGCAGCTTAGAAACTAGTCGCACAGATACGCAGTATTTT.